The 4 T cell receptor beta chains below all came from one sample that was sequenced in a study of chemoradiotherapy in HPV16-positive cancers. Assay: immunoSEQ multiplex PCR; the TCRdb copy retains only in-frame clones and omits some. The sample has about 8,100 clones; just over 70% are singletons. This material was acquired from a patient who underwent chemoradiotherapy. The receptors were sampled from a human donor with HPV-associated anogenital cancer.

This clone showed up just a few times. The chain combines TRBV4-2 with TRBJ1-1, with TRBD1 as a possible D gene (6 bases). The CDR3 extends over 15 amino acids. Trimming took 4 bases from V and 1 from J, leaving 13 bases between them. Germline V CDR1 and CDR2: LGHNA, YNFKEQ. The CDR3 reads CASSLGGSGNTEAFF. DNA of the CDR3: TGTGCCAGCAGCCTTGGGGGCAGTGGGAACACTGAAGCTTTCTTT.

The chain is built from TRBV21-1 and TRBJ2-4; the DNA was not compared with TRBD2, the D call given in the table. TRBV21-1 is listed as a pseudogene. The CDR3 is 15 residues long. In DNA form, the CDR3 reads TGTGCCAGCAGCAAAGTAGGAGTAGCCAAAAACATTCAGTACTTC. Its translation is CASSKVGVAKNIQYF.

The V gene is TRBV4-3, the J gene TRBJ1-3, with 7 nucleotides matching TRBD1. Germline CDR1 reads LGHNA; CDR2 reads YSLEER. The CDR3 is made up of 16 amino acids. V dropped 0 bases and J dropped 3; count of bases not matched to a gene: 5. The CDR3 is CASSQDTGVGGNTIYF. The CDR3 region has the DNA TGCGCCAGCAGCCAAGATACAGGGGTAGGTGGAAACACCATATATTTT.

J is TRBJ1-2 and V is TRBV6-5; 8 positions match TRBD1. V dropped 6 bases and J dropped 4; count of bases not matched to a gene: 4. Germline-derived CDR1 and CDR2 are MNHEY and SVGAGI. The CDR3 loop spans 13 amino acids. The CDR3 reads CASRVTGAYGYTF. CDR3 bases: TGTGCCAGCAGGGTGACAGGGGCCTATGGCTACACCTTC.